This T cell receptor (beta chain) was profiled in a study of shared clonotypes between healthy human individuals. Across the whole study: Serving as donors were two women and three men, whose ages spanned 18 to 49.

Remarks on this clone: Its specificity is not known.

CDR3 length: 13 amino acids. Trimming shortened V by 6 bases and J by 3 bases, and 9 bases separated the two germline ends. Germline V gene sequence: CDR1 LNHDA, CDR2 SQIVND (reference sequence). Measured with immunoSEQ multiplex PCR; TCRdb has only the in-frame clones, and not every one. The sample carries over a million clones, 75% to 85% recorded once. Findings of the study overall: Naive subsets generally exceeded memory subsets in estimated richness. Shared clonotypes across all four donors exceeded non-shared ones in generation probability. Clonotypes that were shared across a few donors made up 4% to 6% of naive CD4 clonotypes.

The sample was memory CD4+ T cells from PBMCs. The subset here: CD45RA-negative fraction. This chain joins TRBV19 and TRBJ1-5; D is undetermined. This TCR came from a man in his late teens or twenties in good health. Some clones in this sample may be carry-over from other donors' samples. CDR3 protein: CASRREHNQPQHF. In nucleotides, the CDR3 is TGTGCCAGTAGGAGGGAACACAATCAGCCCCAGCATTTT. The full variable domain, completed using reference TRBV19 and TRBJ1-5, is DGGITQSPKYLFRKEGQNVTLSCEQNLNHDAMYWYRQDPGQGLRLIYYSQIVNDFQKGDIAEGYSVSREKKESFPLTVTSAQKNPTAFYLCASRREHNQPQHFGDGTRLSIL.